This TCR beta chain was captured in a study of blood T cell repertoires in COVID-19. As for the study in general: The United States, Italy and Spain supplied acute and convalescent COVID-19 samples.

Libraries were prepared by immunoSEQ multiplex PCR; TCRdb keeps only in-frame clonotypes and omits some of them. The table includes under 50,000 clones, approximately 82% detected once. This clone was detected only a few times. CDR1 and CDR2 (germline): SGDLS, YYNGEE. The CDR3 loop spans 15 amino acids. V lost 3 bases and J lost 5; bases outside the gene matches: 7. V gene TRBV9 combines with J gene TRBJ2-7; 11 nucleotides align to TRBD1. The TCR was taken from a woman in her seventies with acute or convalescent COVID-19. Sequenced material: peripheral blood. The CDR3: CASSARTGGAHEQYF. CDR3 in DNA: TGTGCCAGCAGCGCGAGGACAGGGGGCGCGCACGAGCAGTACTTC.